One and the same sample provided the 26 T cell receptor beta chains below, sequenced in a study of blood T cells in healthy people across ages. A second PCR of about 6 to 12 cycles used a sample-barcoded 5' primer and a J-beta primer mix. TCRdb itself ran the 5' RACE reads through MiXCR, one entry per CDR3 protein. Among 890,000 or so distinct CDR3 sequences, 55% to 65% were seen once, and the ten largest hold 25% to 30%. The sequenced sample consisted of blood. The origin of the receptors is a man aged 30 to 39 in good health.

The V gene is TRBV20-1, the J gene TRBJ1-5; D uncertain. Germline CDR1 and CDR2: DFQATT and SNEGSKA (reference sequence). The CDR3 loop spans 14 amino acids. Trimming pared 1 base from V and 6 bases from J, leaving 13 bases between. DNA for the CDR3: TGCAGTGCTAGAGCGGGAAGGGATAGTCAGCCCCAGCATTTT. As protein: CSARAGRDSQPQHF.

The chain combines TRBV5-1 with TRBJ2-2, with D perhaps matching TRBD1 (5 bases). This CDR3 has 17 amino acids. V lost 0 bases to trimming and J lost 6 bases, with 18 bases between them. Germline V gene lookup returns CDR1 SGHRS and CDR2 YFSETQ. CDR3 in DNA: TGCGCCAGCAGCTTGGTGGCAGGGTGGTCTCCGGCCGGGGAGCTGTTTTTT. Amino acids: CASSLVAGWSPAGELFF.

As to this clonotype: A read error is possible here, since a much larger clone lies one base away. This rearrangement joins TRBV25-1 to TRBJ2-3, with D perhaps matching TRBD1 or TRBD2 (5 bases each). Per the germline V gene, CDR1 is MGHDK and CDR2 is SYGVNS. The CDR3 extends over 11 amino acids. The CDR3 bases are TGTGCCAGCAGTGTGGGGGATACGCGGTATTTT. It specifies CASSVGDTRYF.

This clonotype has a single count. The J gene is TRBJ2-3, the V gene TRBV5-1; 7 bases are a match to TRBD1. In germline, CDR1 is SGHRS, CDR2 YFSETQ. The length of the CDR3 is 19 residues. The J segment lost 0 bases and the V segment lost 2 bases, leaving 15 bases of the junction unmatched. CDR3: CASSLGWRLQGQSTDTQYF. The CDR3 DNA sequence: TGCGCCAGCAGCTTAGGATGGCGATTACAGGGGCAAAGCACAGATACGCAGTATTTT.

The genes are TRBV11-3 and TRBJ2-1; 9 nucleotides agree with TRBD1. The CDR3 loop spans 14 amino acids. Trimming at V came to 5 bases and at J to 7 bases, leaving 6 bases not matched to a gene. Germline V gene sequence: CDR1 SGHNT, CDR2 YENEEA. The CDR3 nucleotides are TGTGCCAGCAGCGACAGGGGGATCAGAAATGAGCAGTTCTTC. It translates to CASSDRGIRNEQFF.

This chain connects TRBV20-1 to TRBJ2-4; 8 bases are a match to TRBD1. The end of the DNA fits TRBJ2-7 better, so the J call may be wrong. This CDR3 has 13 residues. The germline V gene encodes CDR1 DFQATT and CDR2 SNEGSKA (reference sequence). CDR3 sequence (DNA): TGCAGTGCTAGAGGTGGCAGGGGGCACGAGCAGTACTTC. Residues: CSARGGRGHEQYF.

The chain uses TRBV12-3 or TRBV12-4 and TRBJ1-4, with D perhaps TRBD1 (5 bases). The CDR3 covers 12 residues. Trimming pared 5 bases from V and 15 bases from J, leaving 16 bases between. DNA for the CDR3: TGTGCCAGCAGTCCCCGGGACTGCCGCATGTTTTTT. Translating it yields CASSPRDCRMFF.

This chain connects TRBV12-3 or TRBV12-4 to TRBJ1-2, with 7 bases that match TRBD1. The CDR3 length is 15 residues. V gave up 3 bases and J gave up 0 bases; unmatched junction bases: 4. The CDR3 here is CASSLGDSTNYGYTF. The CDR3 DNA is TGTGCCAGCAGTTTGGGGGACAGTACTAACTATGGCTACACCTTC.

This chain connects TRBV4-3 to TRBJ2-6, with TRBD1 matching over 7 bases. CDR1 is LGHNA and CDR2 is YSLEER in the germline V gene. After removal of 2 bases from V and 1 base from J, the junction contained 5 bases not matched to a gene. The CDR3 runs 17 residues. CDR3 in DNA: TGCGCCAGCAGCCAACAGGGGACAGCTTCTGGGGCCAACGTCCTGACTTTC. Translating it yields CASSQQGTASGANVLTF.

The J gene is TRBJ2-7, the V gene TRBV4-2; TRBD2 might be the D (6 bases). Germline-derived CDR1 and CDR2 are LGHNA and YNFKEQ. Between the trimmed V and J ends, which lost 1 base and 4 bases, there was a span of 23 bases. CDR3 size: 18 residues. DNA for the CDR3: TGTGCCAGCAGCCAAGCTCCCCCTGGGGGGAGTGTTCTATACGAGCAGTACTTC. Its protein product is CASSQAPPGGSVLYEQYF.

The rearrangement links TRBV7-9 to TRBJ2-5, with D maybe TRBD2 (5 bases). CDR3 size: 17 residues. The germline V gene encodes CDR1 SEHNR and CDR2 FQNEAQ (reference sequence). The V and J ends lost 6 bases and 4 bases respectively, with 24 bases between them. In DNA, the CDR3 is TGTGCCAGCAGTTCGTATATAATTAGAGGGTTTGGAGAGACCCAGTACTTC. It translates to CASSSYIIRGFGETQYF.

This clonotype has a handful of counts. The chain links TRBV20-1 to TRBJ1-6; 7 nucleotides agree with TRBD1. The CDR3 runs to 14 residues. The trim removed 3 bases at V and 10 bases at J, leaving 9 bases unmatched. Germline loops: CDR1 DFQATT, CDR2 SNEGSKA (reference sequence). In DNA form, the CDR3 reads TGCAGTGCTAGTCCGACAGGGAGGGGATCACCCCTCCACTTT. It specifies CSASPTGRGSPLHF.

This clonotype was detected a few times. V is TRBV27 and J is TRBJ2-3; D unresolved. The CDR3 runs to 16 residues. The V and J ends lost 2 bases and 2 bases respectively, with 14 bases between them. Looked up from germline, CDR1 is MNHEY and CDR2 is SMNVEV (reference sequence). The CDR3 region is CASSLSQALYTDTQYF. CDR3 sequence (DNA): TGTGCCAGCAGTTTAAGTCAGGCCCTTTACACAGATACGCAGTATTTT.

The genes are TRBV7-9 and TRBJ1-2, with TRBD1 matching over 7 bases. The CDR3 has 16 residues. V dropped 4 bases and J dropped 4; count of bases not matched to a gene: 12. Germline values: CDR1 SEHNR, CDR2 FQNEAQ (reference sequence). The CDR3 here is CASSSSGGQPSYGYTF. CDR3 nucleotide sequence: TGTGCCAGCAGCTCATCAGGGGGACAACCTAGCTATGGCTACACCTTC.

The sample holds a few counts of this clonotype. The chain links TRBV3-1 to TRBJ2-7; unclear D gene. Germline lookup yields CDR1 LGHDT and CDR2 YNNKEL (reference sequence). Trimming pared 5 bases from V and 7 bases from J, leaving 18 bases between. The length of the CDR3 is 14 residues. This chain's CDR3 is CASSIQPSKGEQYF. CDR3 coding DNA: TGTGCCAGCAGCATCCAGCCCTCAAAAGGGGAGCAGTACTTC.

The J gene is TRBJ2-7, the V gene TRBV12-3 or TRBV12-4; 8 nucleotides align to TRBD1. V lost 6 bases, J lost 2 bases, and 9 bases stayed unmatched. CDR3 length: 15 amino acids. CDR3 coding DNA: TGTGCCAGCAGATTGGGACAGGCACGGCCCTACGAGCAGTACTTC. This encodes CASRLGQARPYEQYF.

This chain connects TRBV20-1 to TRBJ2-1; weak D call: TRBD1 (6 bases). With 1 base removed from V and 3 bases from J, the gap between germline ends came to 22 bases. Germline CDR1 DFQATT, CDR2 SNEGSKA (reference sequence). The CDR3 spans 18 residues. DNA of the CDR3: TGCAGTGCTAGAGGTCAAGGGAGTCGGGACAACTACTACAATGAGCAGTTCTTC. Translation gives CSARGQGSRDNYYNEQFF.

The V and J genes are TRBV15 and TRBJ2-3, with TRBD2 matching over 10 bases. The CDR3 extends over 16 amino acids. Trimming removed 6 bases from V and 5 bases from J; junction bases left unmatched: 11. Germline values: CDR1 LNHNV, CDR2 YYDKDF (reference sequence). The CDR3 protein is CATSKDLAGAQDTQYF. The CDR3 bases are TGTGCCACCAGTAAAGATCTAGCGGGGGCTCAAGATACGCAGTATTTT.

The chain links TRBV7-9 to TRBJ2-5, with D tentatively TRBD2 (5 bases). The DNA end favors TRBJ2-7, so the J call may be wrong. The CDR3 is 14 amino acids. CDR1 and CDR2 from the germline V gene are SEHNR and FQNEAQ (reference sequence). CDR3 protein: CASSLQAAPHEQYF. CDR3 nucleotide sequence: TGTGCCAGCAGCTTACAAGCGGCCCCCCACGAGCAGTACTTC.

This clonotype was seen more than once but under ten times. The rearrangement joins TRBV24-1 to TRBJ2-3, with TRBD2 identical over 10 bases. This CDR3 has 16 amino acids. The V and J ends lost 2 bases and 6 bases, in that order; junction bases with no gene match: 7. Germline V gene data show CDR1 as KGHDR and CDR2 as SFDVKD. The CDR3 DNA is TGTGCCACCAGTGATTCTAGCGGGGGCCCACTGGATACGCAGTATTTT. The encoded protein is CATSDSSGGPLDTQYF.

The gene calls are TRBV18 and TRBJ2-7; 7 bases match TRBD2. The end of the DNA aligns better with TRBJ2-5, so the J call may be wrong. Germline V CDR1 and CDR2: KGHSH, LQKENI. The CDR3 covers 13 residues. The CDR3 here is CASSQAGDGTQYF. The CDR3 DNA reads as TGTGCCAGCTCCCAGGCGGGGGACGGGACCCAGTACTTC.

This clonotype was seen a few times. The chain joins TRBV20-1 to TRBJ2-1; 7 bases align to TRBD2. The J segment lost 7 bases and the V segment lost 0 bases, leaving 9 bases of the junction unmatched. CDR1 DFQATT and CDR2 SNEGSKA come from the germline V gene (reference sequence). This CDR3 comprises 15 residues. The CDR3 coding sequence is TGCAGTGCTAGAGATAGCTCCGGGGGGACGAATGAGCAGTTCTTC. Its protein is CSARDSSGGTNEQFF.

As concerns this clonotype: At one of its ends the junction is not consistent with the germline gene, which may arise from a read error. V gene TRBV28 combines with J gene TRBJ2-3; no definite D call. Germline lookup yields CDR1 MDHEN and CDR2 SYDVKM. The CDR3 is 14 amino acids. The CDR3 DNA reads as TGTGCCAGCAGTTTACCGCTCTCAGGAGATAAGCAGTATTTT. It codes for CASSLPLSGDKQYF.

Comments on this clonotype: This sequence may be a read error, since a much larger clone differs from it by one base. The V call is TRBV7-3, the J call TRBJ1-1, with TRBD1 matching 8 bases. Germline CDR1 is SGHTA and CDR2 is FQGTGA. CDR3 length equals 14 residues. J was trimmed by 1 base and V by 4 bases; bases with no gene match: 2. The CDR3 reads CASSSGQENTEAFF. The CDR3 DNA is TGTGCCAGCAGCTCGGGACAGGAGAACACTGAAGCTTTCTTT.

The gene calls are TRBV5-1 and TRBJ2-5, with 8 bases that match TRBD2. CDR1 and CDR2 from the germline V gene are SGHRS and YFSETQ. V was clipped by 6 bases and J by 2 bases; unmatched bases: 6. This CDR3 is 14 amino acids long. CDR3: CASKRESYQETQYF. The CDR3 DNA follows: TGCGCCAGCAAGCGGGAGTCCTATCAAGAGACCCAGTACTTC.

The chain is built from TRBV7-9 and TRBJ2-7; no definite D call. V gave up 3 bases and J gave up 2 bases, with 11 bases separating them. Germline lookup yields CDR1 SEHNR and CDR2 FQNEAQ (reference sequence). The CDR3 loop spans 14 amino acids. CDR3: CASSLWAETYEQYF. The CDR3 region has the DNA TGTGCCAGCAGCTTGTGGGCGGAAACCTACGAGCAGTACTTC.